A single sample gave rise to the 5 T cell receptor beta chains below, sequenced in a study of blood T cells in healthy people across ages (dated by TCRdb to 2014 to 2015). Library preparation employed 5' RACE. For sequencing, an Illumina HiSeq 2500 was employed. The second PCR ran for roughly 7 to 11 cycles and used a J-beta primer mix along with a sample-barcoded 5' primer. TCRdb ran its own pipeline on the public reads, namely fastp trimming at Q25 and MiXCR clone calling, and kept in-frame beta chains. Each CDR3 protein appears once, grouped with its most common genes and DNA. The sample table holds hundreds of thousands of distinct CDR3 sequences, of which about 25% were seen once. The ten largest clones capture under 4.5% of the sample. These data were also reused for a study on T cells of mothers and their children.

The sample taken for sequencing was blood. All receptors come from a boy aged 2 to 10 in good health.

The rearrangement uses TRBV7-2 and TRBJ1-5, with D uncertain. With 5 bases removed from V and 0 bases from J, the gap between germline ends came to 17 bases. Germline V gene sequence: CDR1 SGHTA, CDR2 FQGNSA. CDR3 length: 17 amino acids. The DNA for the CDR3 is TGTGCCAGCAGCGCCTCGGCGGAGGGCGGTAGCAATCAGCCCCAGCATTTT. Translation: CASSASAEGGSNQPQHF.

In its sample, this clonotype was seen a few times. The chain couples TRBV7-9 to TRBJ2-7; D is perhaps TRBD2 (7 bases). This CDR3 comprises 13 residues. Germline CDR1 and CDR2: SEHNR and FQNEAQ (reference sequence). Trimming took 1 base from V and 6 from J, leaving 10 bases between them. The CDR3, as DNA: TGTGCCAGCAGCTTAGGGGGGGGCGGCGAGCAGTACTTC. It is translated as CASSLGGGGEQYF.

This chain joins TRBV20-1 and TRBJ1-2; no clear D. The germline V gene encodes CDR1 DFQATT and CDR2 SNEGSKA (reference sequence). V shed 2 bases and J shed 2 bases, with 18 bases lying between them. CDR3 length: 16 residues. The CDR3 reads CSARSSSSVVNYGYTF. CDR3 DNA sequence: TGCAGTGCTAGATCATCTAGTTCAGTGGTAAACTATGGCTACACCTTC.

This clonotype was detected once. The chain uses TRBV10-3 and TRBJ2-1, with D maybe TRBD2 (6 bases). This CDR3 spans 14 amino acids. Germline assignment: CDR1 ENHRY and CDR2 SYGVKD. Between the trimmed V and J ends, which lost 5 bases and 6 bases, there was a span of 14 bases. CDR3 residues: CAISPQRVANEQFF. For the CDR3, the DNA is TGTGCCATCAGTCCCCAGCGGGTTGCCAATGAGCAGTTCTTC.

The rearrangement links TRBV28 to TRBJ2-2; 9 nucleotides line up with TRBD1. Trimming removed 6 bases from V and 6 bases from J; junction bases left unmatched: 8. This CDR3 is built from 15 residues. Germline V gene sequence: CDR1 MDHEN, CDR2 SYDVKM. Written as DNA, the CDR3 is TGTGCCAGCAGGATAGGGACAGGGACGGCCGGGGAGCTGTTTTTT. This codes for CASRIGTGTAGELFF.